This TCR beta chain came from a study of T cell responses to AZD1222 COVID-19 vaccine. The table came from immunoSEQ multiplex PCR; TCRdb's copy has only in-frame clones and leaves some out. In the table there are tens of thousands of clones, 83% of which are singletons. Notes on this clone: Sequence at one end of the junction differs from germline and may be a read error.

The sample in question was peripheral blood, obtained 28 days after the second AZD1222 dose. This clonotype was sampled from an adult who received the AZD1222 COVID-19 vaccine.

The CDR3 bases are TGTGCTAGTGGTTTGACTTCGACACAGAAGCTGGGCTTT. Translating gives CASGLTSTQKLGF. This chain joins TRBV12-5 and TRBJ1-1; D unclear. Per germline, CDR1 LGHNT and CDR2 FRNRAP. The length of the CDR3 is 13 residues. Full variable domain (remainder filled in from reference TRBV12-5 and TRBJ1-1): DARVTQTPRHKVTEMGQEVTMRCQPILGHNTVFWYRQTMMQGLELLAYFRNRAPLDDSGMPKDRFSAEMPDATLATLKIQPSEPRDSAVYFCASGLTSTQKLGFGQGTRLTVV.